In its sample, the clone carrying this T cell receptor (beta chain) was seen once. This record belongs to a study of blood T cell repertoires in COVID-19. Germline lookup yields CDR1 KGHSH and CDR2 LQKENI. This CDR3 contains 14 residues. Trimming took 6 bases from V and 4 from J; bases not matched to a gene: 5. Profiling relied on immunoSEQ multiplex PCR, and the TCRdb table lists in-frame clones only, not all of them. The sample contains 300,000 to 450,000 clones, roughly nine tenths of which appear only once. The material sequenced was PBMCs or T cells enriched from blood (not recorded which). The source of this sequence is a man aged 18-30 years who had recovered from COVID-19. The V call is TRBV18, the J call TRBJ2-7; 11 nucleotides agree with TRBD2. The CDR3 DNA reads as TGTGCCAGCTCCACTAGCGGGAGAGGGTACGAGCAGTACTTC. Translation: CASSTSGRGYEQYF.